This T cell receptor (beta chain) was identified in a study of blood T cells in healthy people across ages. Study conclusions and caveats: Any changes in expanded clonotypes were possibly confounded, as donor CMV status remained unknown.

Worth noting for this clonotype: No antigen is known for it.

V lost 3 bases, J lost 9 bases, and 9 bases lay in between. Germline CDR1 SNHLY, CDR2 FYNNEI. This CDR3 spans 11 amino acids. A second about 7 to 11 cycle PCR used barcoded and J-beta primers. Tagging of each cDNA molecule was performed by a template-switch adaptor with 12 random nucleotides. MiXCR was run by TCRdb on the 5' RACE reads, yielding one entry per CDR3 protein. The repertoire holds 760,000 or so distinct CDR3 sequences, with 20% to 30% as singletons. These same data were also listed under a study on T cells of mothers and their children.

The sequenced material came from blood. The genes are TRBV2 and TRBJ2-7; no reliable D call. The TCR comes from a boy between 10 and 17 years old in good health. CDR3 nucleotides: TGTGCCAGCAGTGAGGGTAGGCCGCAGTACTTC. Translating gives CASSEGRPQYF.